This T cell receptor beta chain was documented in a study of vaccination and CD4 T cells after COVID-19. The overall study: Post-vaccination specimens were collected at a median of roughly 78 days following dose two (range 14 to 241).

Scientists ran DNA taken from cultured CD4+ T cells through the Oncomine TCR Beta short-read assay for sequencing. One entry per CDR3 protein, called by TCRdb with MiXCR from the PCR reads. The sample lists 22,000 or so distinct CDR3 sequences; about 31% were seen once. After removal of 2 bases from V and 8 bases from J, the junction contained 5 bases not matched to a gene. Germline V gene lookup returns CDR1 MNHNS and CDR2 SASEGT. CDR3 length equals 13 residues. About this clonotype itself: Its antigen is not identified.

The time point here: late sampling 161 to 241 days after vaccination in a few convalescent patients. As for treatment: approximately 11-day PBMC culture with coronavirus spike peptide pools or control peptides (ViraFEST assay). The TCR comes from a human donor who had recovered from COVID-19. This specimen consisted of CD4+ T cells from blood, cultured in vitro, obtained about 7 months after SARS-CoV-2 vaccination. The chain is built from TRBV6-1 and TRBJ1-2; 7 bases are shared with TRBD1. CDR3 loop: CASSEWDRSGYTF. The DNA of the CDR3 is TGTGCCAGCAGTGAATGGGACAGATCAGGCTACACCTTC.